What follows describes a single T cell receptor beta chain. This clone was counted between two and nine times. Its antigen is unknown. No clone much larger than this one lies a single base away; base qualities are absent. Using the immunoSEQ two-step, bias-controlled multiplex PCR assay, TRB CDR3 regions were amplified from genomic DNA. An Illumina NextSeq 500 was used to sequence the CDR3 libraries. The source study handled its data this way. The immunoSEQ Analyzer platform was used for initial alignment and bioinformatics, including bias normalization against synthetic CDR3 analogs. V, D and J gene annotation followed the IMGT database definitions. For further TRBV analyses, VDJtools version 1.1.10 and the R package tcR version 2.2.1.11 were used with default settings. GLIPH analysis was performed with version 1.0 using default settings. Significant clonotype frequency changes were tested by 2-sided binomial test with Benjamini-Hochberg correction (alpha = 0.01) in CDR3 sequences with at least 5 reads. Here the immuneACCESS table is served through TCRdb, limited to in-frame sequences with V and J called. Missing clones are a known gap in these copies; in checked studies unresolved V genes cover under half, and the rest lacks a known reason. V and J calls and clone size are copied from that table; D and trimming were computed from the DNA. The sample contains 20,000 or so clones, 81% of them found a single time. About 10% of the sample goes to the ten largest clones.

The time point label of this sample denotes: 4-8 weeks after completion of therapy. The patients had received solid-organ transplants and had drug-resistant/recurrent cytomegalovirus. Ten people from the trial were chosen for repertoire analysis because post-therapy peripheral blood mononuclear cells were available from them. Viable CD3+CD8+CD4- lymphocytes were isolated from PBMCs by sorting on a BD FACSAria III. The Qiagen DNeasy Kit was used to extract genomic DNA from the sorted cells. The data were taken from a study of T cell therapy after organ transplantation (dated by TCRdb to the late 2010s). About the investigation overall: The therapy products consisted of autologous CMV-specific T cells grown in vitro for around two weeks using a peptide pool of 30 HLA class I and II CMV epitopes. Patients were given up to 6 doses of T cells at 2-week intervals and were followed for approximately 29 weeks after finishing therapy. Of the roughly 10 patients, eight were classified as clinical responders and two were classified as nonresponders. A median of 1.92 x 10^8 CMV-specific T cells was administered to patients across 2 to 6 intravenous infusions. Short-term post-therapy blood samples were collected 4 to 8 weeks after completion of therapy. The study was a follow-up TRBV repertoire analysis of an open-label phase I trial of autologous CMV-specific adoptive T cell therapy in solid-organ transplant recipients. Only about 85% of the 10 patients had long-term post-therapy samples available.

The CDR3 runs 15 amino acids, cysteine and phenylalanine included. Only CDR3 DNA remains: 45 bases, in frame from the first base. CDR1 and CDR2 are read off the germline V gene as LGHNA and YNFKEQ. Trimming at the junction amounts to 1 base on V and 8 bases on J, and the germline ends lie 15 bases apart. On the study overall, not on this receptor specifically: Reconstitution after therapy appeared to include not only transferred clonotypes but also endogenous clonotypes that had not been detected in the therapy products. Before therapy, nonresponders had marked clonal expansions, and their repertoires changed minimally after therapy. The small number of expansions detected in nonresponders may reflect reduced sample coverage resulting from poor CD8+ T cell yield. Fold change in CD8 clonality after therapy inversely correlated with pretherapy clonality, suggesting less biased repertoires were more receptive to remodeling. Because the cohort was small, confounders such as concurrent antirejection and antiviral medications could not be assessed.

The TCR was taken from a human patient who had received a solid organ transplant and had CMV disease. In transplant recipients, some T cells may be of donor rather than host origin. The source material was CD8+ T cells from blood, sampled after autologous CMV-specific T cell therapy. The chain couples TRBV4-2 to TRBJ1-5; TRBD1 is perhaps the D gene, given 6 matching bases. The nucleotides read TGTGCCAGCAGCCAAGCCCCGGGGGGCGACAAGCCCCAGCATTTT. Its protein is CASSQAPGGDKPQHF.